The next 32 T cell receptor beta chains were all read from a single sample in a study of beta chain features in type 1 diabetes. The study, taken as a whole, reports: All four CD4+ subsets from Type 1 diabetes patients carried moderately but significantly shorter TCRB CDR3s.

The antigens of these receptors remain unknown. The study reverse transcribed the entire isolated RNA, so it sequenced expressed TCRB transcripts. TCRdb's table, derived via immunoSEQ multiplex PCR, lists solely in-frame clones and lacks some. This sample has about 160,000 clones, with around 7.9% found just once. The sequencing sample was made of central memory CD4+ T cells from blood. The receptors were sampled from a man aged 18 to 35 with type 1 diabetes.

The chain joins TRBV4-2 to TRBJ2-4; 9 bases are shared with TRBD2. J was trimmed by 9 bases and V by 3 bases; bases with no gene match: 15. Germline values: CDR1 LGHNA, CDR2 YNFKEQ. The CDR3 has 17 residues. CDR3 in amino acids: CASSQGDGAGGVVIQYF. The CDR3 nucleotides read TGTGCCAGCAGCCAGGGGGACGGAGCGGGAGGAGTGGTCATTCAGTACTTC.

The sample holds a few counts of this clone. The chain carries TRBV5-1 and TRBJ2-1, with TRBD2 matching over 8 bases. With 2 bases clipped from V and 0 bases from J, the junction kept 10 bases outside the gene matches. Germline-derived CDR1 and CDR2 are SGHRS and YFSETQ. The CDR3 is 18 amino acids. CDR3 DNA sequence: TGCGCCAGCAGCTTAATGGGGCAGCGGGGGATCTCCTACAATGAGCAGTTCTTC. Its translation: CASSLMGQRGISYNEQFF.

The chain combines TRBV28 with TRBJ2-7, with a tentative D call TRBD2 (5 bases). Germline lookup yields CDR1 MDHEN and CDR2 SYDVKM. V was cut by 3 bases and J by 3 bases, with 18 bases left in between. This CDR3 comprises 16 residues. In DNA, the CDR3 is TGTGCCAGCAGTTTCCGCGAACACCGGGGAAACTACGAGCAGTACTTC. Translating it yields CASSFREHRGNYEQYF.

This clone was counted only a few times. This chain links TRBV5-1 with TRBJ2-6; 7 bases are shared with TRBD2. The ends lost 3 bases at V and 0 bases at J; junction bases unmatched: 9. This CDR3 contains 18 residues. CDR1 and CDR2 from the germline V gene are SGHRS and YFSETQ. This chain's CDR3 is CASSSTSSGHSGANVLTF. CDR3 in DNA: TGCGCCAGCAGCTCGACTAGCAGTGGGCACTCTGGGGCCAACGTCCTGACTTTC. Supplemented by reference TRBV5-1 and TRBJ2-6, the full variable domain reads KAGVTQTPRYLIKTRGQQVTLSCSPISGHRSVSWYQQTPGQGLQFLFEYFSETQRNKGNFPGRFSGRQFSNSRSEMNVSTLELGDSALYLCASSSTSSGHSGANVLTFGAGSRLTVL.

This clone came up a few times. For the CDR3, the DNA is TGTGCCAGCAGCCCGACGCTTGGGGGGGCTGAAGCTTTCTTT. Residues: CASSPTLGGAEAFF. This sequence joins TRBV11-2 and TRBJ1-1; tentative D call: TRBD1 (5 bases). Germline-derived CDR1 and CDR2 are SGHAT and FQNNGV. V was cut by 5 bases and J by 6 bases, with 16 bases left in between. This CDR3 is 14 amino acids long.

The chain recombines TRBV5-1 with TRBJ1-2, with a possible D match to TRBD1 (5 bases). Germline CDR1 and CDR2: SGHRS and YFSETQ. The CDR3 runs to 14 residues. Trimming left V 0 bases short and J 5 bases short, with 11 bases between. The CDR3 nucleotides are TGCGCCAGCAGCTTGGTAGGGGTCGAGTATGGCTACACCTTC. It specifies CASSLVGVEYGYTF.

This chain links TRBV6-5 with TRBJ1-6; the D is unclear. V was pared by 8 bases and J by 5 bases, with 10 bases between. Looked up from germline, CDR1 is MNHEY and CDR2 is SVGAGI. This CDR3 has 13 residues. The CDR3 loop is CASCLGNNSPLHF. The CDR3 DNA sequence: TGTGCCAGCTGCCTGGGCAATAATTCACCCCTCCACTTT.

This clone appeared a few times. The V call is TRBV4-1, the J call TRBJ2-7, with D possibly being TRBD1 (6 bases). The CDR3 has 15 amino acids. CDR1 and CDR2 (germline): MGHRA, YSYEKL. The germline V and J ends were trimmed by 3 bases and 0 bases, with 12 bases remaining between them. CDR3 sequence reads: CASSHITGISYEQYF. In DNA, the CDR3 is TGCGCCAGCAGCCACATTACAGGGATCTCCTACGAGCAGTACTTC.

This clone occurred a few times. The chain employs TRBV30 and TRBJ2-3; TRBD2 agrees at 7 bases. The CDR3 is 14 residues long. V trimming: 2 bases; J trimming: 3 bases; junction bases outside the gene matches: 5. Looked up from germline, CDR1 is GTSNPN and CDR2 is SVGIG (reference sequence). The CDR3 here is CAWSLGRGTDTQYF. CDR3 bases: TGTGCCTGGAGTTTAGGGCGGGGGACAGATACGCAGTATTTT.

In its sample, this clone was seen a few times. The chain is built from TRBV14 and TRBJ1-2; D unresolved. In germline, CDR1 is SGHDN, CDR2 FVKESK. The CDR3 has 18 residues. With 0 bases removed from V and 7 bases from J, the gap between germline ends came to 24 bases. For the CDR3, the DNA is TGTGCCAGCAGCCAAGACGTTGACGTTAGCTTCTTCGATAGTGGCTACACCTTC. Amino acid sequence: CASSQDVDVSFFDSGYTF.

The sample holds a few counts of this clone. V is TRBV10-2 and J is TRBJ2-1, with a weak D call TRBD1 (6 bases). There are 13 residues in the CDR3. The V gene lost 2 bases and the J gene lost 13 bases, with 15 bases spanning the gap. Germline V gives CDR1 WSHSY, CDR2 SAAADI. DNA for the CDR3: TGCGCCAGCAGTGAGACTTCAGGGGTGGATCAGTTCTTC. Translating gives CASSETSGVDQFF.

The rearrangement links TRBV2 to TRBJ2-2; possibly TRBD1 for D (5 bases). The CDR3 totals 13 residues. CDR1 and CDR2 from the germline V gene are SNHLY and FYNNEI. V lost 6 bases, J lost 3 bases, and 8 bases lay in between. The CDR3, as DNA: TGTGCCAGCAGGCAGGGCGACACCGGGGAGCTGTTTTTT. It translates to CASRQGDTGELFF.

In this sample, this clone turned up a few times. This CDR3 is CASSAGIGQPQHF. The CDR3 nucleotides are TGTGCCAGCAGTGCAGGGATTGGTCAGCCCCAGCATTTT. V and J are TRBV2 and TRBJ1-5, with D perhaps TRBD1 (5 bases). The CDR3 has 13 residues. Germline assignment: CDR1 SNHLY and CDR2 FYNNEI. Trimming removed 4 bases at V and 6 bases at J, with 10 bases between. Complete variable domain (other parts from reference TRBV2 and TRBJ1-5): EPEVTQTPSHQVTQMGQEVILRCVPISNHLYFYWYRQILGQKVEFLVSFYNNEISEKSEIFDDQFSVERPDGSNFTLKIRSTKLEDSAMYFCASSAGIGQPQHFGDGTRLSIL.

The J gene is TRBJ2-5, the V gene TRBV6-1; the D gene is possibly TRBD1 (5 bases). The CDR3 is 13 residues long. Germline CDR1 reads MNHNS; CDR2 reads SASEGT. V was trimmed by 5 bases and J by 4 bases, leaving 11 bases between them. The CDR3 reads CASSTQVAETQYF. The CDR3 bases are TGTGCCAGCAGTACACAGGTGGCAGAGACCCAGTACTTC.

The chain carries TRBV2 and TRBJ1-3; D uncertain. Trimming cost V 5 bases and J 0 bases, with 8 bases left between them. Germline-derived CDR1 and CDR2 are SNHLY and FYNNEI. CDR3 length: 14 amino acids. The CDR3 loop is CASSLGSSGNTIYF. The CDR3 DNA reads as TGTGCCAGCAGTCTGGGCAGCTCTGGAAACACCATATATTTT.

The gene calls are TRBV7-2 and TRBJ2-5; D might be TRBD2 (6 bases). V dropped 3 bases and J dropped 4 bases, with 12 bases sitting between them. From germline, CDR1 is SGHTA and CDR2 FQGNSA. The CDR3 length is 14 residues. DNA of the CDR3: TGTGCCAGCAGCTTTAGGCAGGGAGGAGAGACCCAGTACTTC. Translating it yields CASSFRQGGETQYF.

The chain combines TRBV7-9 with TRBJ2-1; 12 bases line up with TRBD2. The J segment lost 10 bases and the V segment lost 5 bases, leaving 6 bases of the junction unmatched. The germline CDR1 and CDR2 sequences are SEHNR and FQNEAQ (reference sequence). CDR3 size: 14 residues. As DNA, the CDR3 is TGTGCCAGCAGCCCTAGCGGGGGGGCCATGGAGCAGTTCTTC. Its protein is CASSPSGGAMEQFF.

There are a few counts of this clone. The rearrangement joins TRBV5-1 to TRBJ2-5; 10 bases are a match to TRBD1. This CDR3 is 16 amino acids long. Germline CDR1 is SGHRS and CDR2 is YFSETQ. The J segment lost 4 bases and the V segment lost 4 bases, leaving 10 bases of the junction unmatched. The CDR3 reads CASSLGPGQGRETQYF. The CDR3 DNA is TGCGCCAGCAGCCTTGGGCCGGGACAGGGGAGAGAGACCCAGTACTTC. The full variable domain, with the rest looked up from reference TRBV5-1 and TRBJ2-5, is KAGVTQTPRYLIKTRGQQVTLSCSPISGHRSVSWYQQTPGQGLQFLFEYFSETQRNKGNFPGRFSGRQFSNSRSEMNVSTLELGDSALYLCASSLGPGQGRETQYFGPGTRLLVL.

This clone has a handful of counts. The chain uses TRBV7-2 and TRBJ2-1; 12 nucleotides line up with TRBD2. V lost 5 bases, J lost 8 bases, and 7 bases stayed unmatched. Germline CDR1 reads SGHTA; CDR2 reads FQGNSA. This CDR3 has 15 residues. CDR3 bases: TGTGCCAGCAGCGACAAGCGACTAGCGGGGGATGAGCAGTTCTTC. Translated, it gives CASSDKRLAGDEQFF.

The J gene is TRBJ2-1, the V gene TRBV6-5; TRBD2 is a possible D gene (6 bases). The V gene lost 8 bases and the J gene lost 0 bases, with 14 bases spanning the gap. CDR3 length equals 15 residues. Germline-derived CDR1 and CDR2 are MNHEY and SVGAGI. The CDR3 DNA follows: TGTGCCAGCTCGCCGGGAGTAGTCTCCTACAATGAGCAGTTCTTC. Translation gives CASSPGVVSYNEQFF.

Ten or more counts support this clone. This rearrangement joins TRBV6-6 to TRBJ1-1; D is unclear. Trimming stripped 6 bases from V and 0 bases from J, with 11 bases between. CDR3 length equals 14 residues. Germline lookup yields CDR1 MNHNY and CDR2 SVGAGI (reference sequence). The CDR3 DNA sequence: TGTGCCAGCAGAGAGGGCCTCATGAACACTGAAGCTTTCTTT. Protein: CASREGLMNTEAFF.

The chain couples TRBV29-1 to TRBJ2-2, with TRBD1 as a possible D gene (6 bases). CDR1 is SQVTM, CDR2 ANQGSEA, per germline. The CDR3 length is 16 residues. V lost 6 bases, J lost 5 bases, and 22 bases lay in between. The CDR3 coding sequence is TGCAGCGTGTGGGGTGGGGGCCGGGTCGAAACCGGGGAGCTGTTTTTT. This codes for CSVWGGGRVETGELFF.

This clone was detected only a few times. The rearrangement links TRBV5-1 to TRBJ1-1; 8 nucleotides align to TRBD1. V was pared by 0 bases and J by 0 bases, with 1 base of the junction left unmatched. The CDR3 covers 15 residues. The V gene's germline CDR1 is SGHRS and CDR2 YFSETQ. The CDR3 here is CASSLGTGMNTEAFF. Here the CDR3 DNA reads TGCGCCAGCAGCTTGGGGACAGGGATGAACACTGAAGCTTTCTTT.

V and J are TRBV12-5 and TRBJ2-5; the match to TRBD2 covers 14 bases. CDR3 length: 16 amino acids. V lost 1 base and J lost 4; bases outside the gene matches: 2. Germline assignment: CDR1 LGHNT and CDR2 FRNRAP. In DNA form, the CDR3 reads TGTGCTAGTGGTTTGGGACTAGCGGGGGGGCGAGAGACCCAGTACTTC. This codes for CASGLGLAGGRETQYF.

A few counts support this clone. The chain uses TRBV7-6 and TRBJ2-5; 9 bases fit TRBD2. After removal of 2 bases from V and 1 base from J, the junction contained 2 bases not matched to a gene. CDR3 length: 15 residues. The germline V gene encodes CDR1 SGHVS and CDR2 FNYEAQ. The CDR3 DNA follows: TGTGCCAGCAGCTTATTTAGCGGGGGCCAAGAGACCCAGTACTTC. Amino acid sequence: CASSLFSGGQETQYF.

A few counts support this clone. V usage is TRBV18 and J usage is TRBJ2-2; D ambiguous. This CDR3 region has 12 residues. Trimming took off 8 bases at V and 7 bases at J, with 11 bases between the two ends. Germline V gene lookup returns CDR1 KGHSH and CDR2 LQKENI. CDR3 bases: TGTGCCAGCCGCCTCAGGATCGGGGAGCTGTTTTTT. It yields the protein CASRLRIGELFF. Supplemented by reference TRBV18 and TRBJ2-2, the full variable domain reads NAGVMQNPRHLVRRRGQEARLRCSPMKGHSHVYWYRQLPEEGLKFMVYLQKENIIDESGMPKERFSAEFPKEGPSILRIQQVVRGDSAAYFCASRLRIGELFFGEGSRLTVL.

This clone was counted a few times. The gene calls are TRBV27 and TRBJ2-5; a possible D gene is TRBD2 (5 bases). Germline V lookup: CDR1 MNHEY, CDR2 SMNVEV (reference sequence). Trimming shortened V by 6 bases and J by 4 bases, and 12 bases separated the two germline ends. There are 13 residues in the CDR3. CDR3 sequence: CASSHRLAETQYF. CDR3 DNA sequence: TGTGCCAGCAGCCATCGGCTAGCAGAGACCCAGTACTTC.

This rearrangement joins TRBV18 to TRBJ1-4, with D hard to call. Germline V CDR1 and CDR2: KGHSH, LQKENI. V was cut by 3 bases and J by 8 bases, with 13 bases left in between. CDR3 length equals 14 residues. The CDR3 bases are TGTGCCAGCTCACCTTCGGCAGGAGGGGAAAAACTGTTTTTT. Translating gives CASSPSAGGEKLFF.

This clone was counted only a few times. The chain combines TRBV27 with TRBJ1-1; D is ambiguous. The CDR3 has 15 residues. Trimming removed 0 bases from V and 3 bases from J, with 11 bases in between. Germline CDR1 reads MNHEY; CDR2 reads SMNVEV (reference sequence). The DNA for the CDR3 is TGTGCCAGCAGTTTATCTCCCTCTATCCACACTGAAGCTTTCTTT. Encoded protein: CASSLSPSIHTEAFF.

The chain has TRBV23-1 and TRBJ2-1; 7 bases fit TRBD1. TRBV23-1 counts as an open reading frame of uncertain function. The length of the CDR3 is 15 residues. V lost 0 bases to trimming and J lost 9 bases; unmatched junction nucleotides: 8. CDR3 loop: CASSQSYRGAGEQFF. The CDR3, as DNA: TGCGCCAGCAGTCAATCGTACAGGGGAGCCGGTGAGCAGTTCTTC.

This rearrangement joins TRBV6-6 to TRBJ2-1; D unclear. The CDR3 runs to 16 residues. Per the germline V gene, CDR1 is MNHNY and CDR2 is SVGAGI (reference sequence). The V end was cut by 6 bases, the J end by 2 bases, with 17 bases between. The CDR3 is CASSPALVATYNEQFF. The CDR3 DNA reads TGTGCCAGCAGCCCTGCTTTGGTAGCCACCTACAATGAGCAGTTCTTC.

The gene calls are TRBV5-1 and TRBJ2-1; a weak D match, TRBD1 (5 bases). Trimming pared 4 bases from V and 8 bases from J, leaving 22 bases between. This CDR3 contains 16 residues. CDR1 and CDR2 (germline): SGHRS, YFSETQ. The CDR3 nucleotides read TGCGCCAGCAGCCCAATGGGGCCGACAACGTCGTATGAGCAGTTCTTC. It yields the protein CASSPMGPTTSYEQFF.